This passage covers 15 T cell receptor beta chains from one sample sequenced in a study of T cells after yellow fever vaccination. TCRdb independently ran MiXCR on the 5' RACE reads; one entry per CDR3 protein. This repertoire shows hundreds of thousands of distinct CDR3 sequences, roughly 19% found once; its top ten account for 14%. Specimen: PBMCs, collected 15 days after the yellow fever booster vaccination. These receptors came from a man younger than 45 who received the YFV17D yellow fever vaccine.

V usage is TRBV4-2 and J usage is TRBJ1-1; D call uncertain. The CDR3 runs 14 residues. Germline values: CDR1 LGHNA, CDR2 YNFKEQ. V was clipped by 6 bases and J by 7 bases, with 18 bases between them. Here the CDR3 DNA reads TGTGCCAGCAGTCGAGTCATGGGTGGGGATGAAGCTTTCTTT. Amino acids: CASSRVMGGDEAFF.

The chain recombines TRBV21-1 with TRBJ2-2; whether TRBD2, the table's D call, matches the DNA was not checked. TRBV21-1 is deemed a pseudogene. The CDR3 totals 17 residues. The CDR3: CASSKKWRERRTGELFF. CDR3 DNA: TGTGCCAGCAGCAAAAAATGGCGGGAGAGAAGGACCGGGGAGCTGTTTTTT.

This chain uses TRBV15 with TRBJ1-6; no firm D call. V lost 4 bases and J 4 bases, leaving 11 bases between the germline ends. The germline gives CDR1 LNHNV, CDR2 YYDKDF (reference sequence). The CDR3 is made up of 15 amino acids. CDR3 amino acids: CATSNGRGYNSPLHF. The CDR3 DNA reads TGTGCCACCAGCAACGGACGCGGTTATAATTCACCCCTCCACTTT.

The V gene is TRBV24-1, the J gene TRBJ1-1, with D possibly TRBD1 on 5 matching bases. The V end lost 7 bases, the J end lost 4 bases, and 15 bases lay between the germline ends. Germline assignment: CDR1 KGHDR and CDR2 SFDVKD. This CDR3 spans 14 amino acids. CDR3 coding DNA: TGTGCCACCAGCCCGGGCAGGGCGGCCACTGAAGCTTTCTTT. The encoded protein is CATSPGRAATEAFF.

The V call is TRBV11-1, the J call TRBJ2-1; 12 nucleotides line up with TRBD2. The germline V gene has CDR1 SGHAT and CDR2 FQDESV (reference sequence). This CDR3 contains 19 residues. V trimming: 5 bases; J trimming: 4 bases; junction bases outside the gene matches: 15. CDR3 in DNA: TGTGCCAGCAGCCCGTACTGGACTAGCGGGACGAGAACTTACAATGAGCAGTTCTTC. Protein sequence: CASSPYWTSGTRTYNEQFF.

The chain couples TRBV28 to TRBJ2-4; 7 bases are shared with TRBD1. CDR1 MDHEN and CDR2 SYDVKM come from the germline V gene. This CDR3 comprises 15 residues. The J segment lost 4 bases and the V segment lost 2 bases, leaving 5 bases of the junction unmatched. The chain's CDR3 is CASSLRGQPKNIQYF. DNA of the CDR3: TGTGCCAGCAGTTTACGGGGACAGCCAAAAAACATTCAGTACTTC.

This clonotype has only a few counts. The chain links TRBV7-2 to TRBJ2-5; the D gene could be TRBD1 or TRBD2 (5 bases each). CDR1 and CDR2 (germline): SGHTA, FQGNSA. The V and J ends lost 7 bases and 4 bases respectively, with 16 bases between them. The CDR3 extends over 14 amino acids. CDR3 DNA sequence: TGTGCCAGCAACAAAGGGGCGAGGGGAGAGACCCAGTACTTC. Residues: CASNKGARGETQYF.

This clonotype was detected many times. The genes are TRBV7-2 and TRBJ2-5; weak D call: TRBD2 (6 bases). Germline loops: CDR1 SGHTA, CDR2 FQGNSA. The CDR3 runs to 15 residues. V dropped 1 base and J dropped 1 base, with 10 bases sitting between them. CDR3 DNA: TGTGCCAGCAGCTTAGTAGCGGTCTTCCAAGAGACCCAGTACTTC. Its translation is CASSLVAVFQETQYF.

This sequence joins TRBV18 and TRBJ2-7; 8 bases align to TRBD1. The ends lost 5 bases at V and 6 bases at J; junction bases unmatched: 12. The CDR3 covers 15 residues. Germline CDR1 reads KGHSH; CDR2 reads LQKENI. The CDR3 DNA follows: TGTGCCAGCTCAGCCGGACACAGGGGGTTAGGCGAGCAGTACTTC. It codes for CASSAGHRGLGEQYF.

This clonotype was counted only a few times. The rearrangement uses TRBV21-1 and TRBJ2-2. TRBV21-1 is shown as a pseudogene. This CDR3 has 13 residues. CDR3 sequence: CASSKFGGGELFF. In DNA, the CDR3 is TGTGCCAGCAGCAAATTTGGTGGCGGGGAGCTGTTTTTT.

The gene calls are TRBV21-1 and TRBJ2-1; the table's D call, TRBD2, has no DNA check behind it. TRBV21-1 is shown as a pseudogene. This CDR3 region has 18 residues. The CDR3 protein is CASSTGTTSGKEYNEQFF. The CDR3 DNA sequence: TGTGCCAGCAGCACCGGGACCACTAGCGGGAAGGAATACAATGAGCAGTTCTTC.

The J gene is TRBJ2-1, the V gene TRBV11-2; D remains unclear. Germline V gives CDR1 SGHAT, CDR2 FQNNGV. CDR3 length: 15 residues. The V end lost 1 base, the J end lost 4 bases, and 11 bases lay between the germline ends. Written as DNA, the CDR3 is TGTGCCAGCAGCTTAGGGAACAGCGAGTACAATGAGCAGTTCTTC. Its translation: CASSLGNSEYNEQFF. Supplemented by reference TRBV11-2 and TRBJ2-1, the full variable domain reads EAGVAQSPRYKIIEKRQSVAFWCNPISGHATLYWYQQILGQGPKLLIQFQNNGVVDDSQLPKDRFSAERLKGVDSTLKIQPAKLEDSAVYLCASSLGNSEYNEQFFGPGTRLTVL.

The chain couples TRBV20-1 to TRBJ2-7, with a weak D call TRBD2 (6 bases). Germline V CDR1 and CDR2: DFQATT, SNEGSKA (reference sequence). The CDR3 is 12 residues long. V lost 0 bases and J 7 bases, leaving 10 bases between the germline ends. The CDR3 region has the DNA TGCAGTGCTAGAGATGCGGGGCCAGAGCAGTACTTC. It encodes CSARDAGPEQYF.

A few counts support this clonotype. The CDR3 region is CASRKTGLAGGRSSYNEQFF. As DNA, the CDR3 is TGTGCCAGCAGAAAGACGGGACTAGCGGGAGGGCGGAGCTCCTACAATGAGCAGTTCTTC. The J gene is TRBJ2-1, the V gene TRBV11-2; 16 bases agree with TRBD2. V shed 6 bases, J shed 0 bases, and the junction held 11 bases outside the gene matches. CDR3 length: 20 amino acids. Germline-derived CDR1 and CDR2 are SGHAT and FQNNGV.

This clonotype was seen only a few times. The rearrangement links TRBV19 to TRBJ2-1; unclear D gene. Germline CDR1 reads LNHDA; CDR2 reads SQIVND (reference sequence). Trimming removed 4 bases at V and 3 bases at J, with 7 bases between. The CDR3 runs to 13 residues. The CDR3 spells CASSRANYNEQFF. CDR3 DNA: TGTGCCAGTAGTAGGGCCAACTACAATGAGCAGTTCTTC. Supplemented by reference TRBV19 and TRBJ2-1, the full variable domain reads DGGITQSPKYLFRKEGQNVTLSCEQNLNHDAMYWYRQDPGQGLRLIYYSQIVNDFQKGDIAEGYSVSREKKESFPLTVTSAQKNPTAFYLCASSRANYNEQFFGPGTRLTVL.